Listed below are T cell receptor beta chains from one sample, sequenced in a study of cytomegalovirus exposure and HLA in healthy donors. Generated by immunoSEQ multiplex PCR, the TCRdb table keeps only in-frame clones and is missing some. The table has about 86,000 clones, 75% to 85% seen once. Sequenced input: PBMCs. The receptors were gathered from a woman between 40 and 55 years old in good health and CMV-seropositive. CDR3s include the opening cysteine and the closing phenylalanine or tryptophan. Rows give clone size only sometimes, using once, few, many, or a class for an expanded clone.

>TRBJ1-1|TRBV6-1|NA
CASSEADRGAEAFF
>TRBJ2-3|TRBV7-6|NA
CASSLTGGQTDTQYF
>TRBJ1-1|TRBV7-9|few
CASSSSRGDTEAFF
>TRBJ1-5|TRBV10-3|NA
CAISSIHPVGQGAKDQPQHF
>TRBJ1-1|TRBV12-5|once
CASGTQQGPSTEAFF
>TRBJ1-6|TRBV6-1|NA
CASSENSLVSPLHF
>TRBJ1-2|TRBV30|NA
CAWSVPGTAHGYTF
>TRBJ2-7|TRBV6-1|NA
CASLVSTGGYEQYF
>TRBJ1-1|TRBV7-9|NA
CASSFGHMNTEAFF
>TRBJ2-3|TRBV7-8|NA
CASSSLTDTQYF
>TRBJ2-7|TRBV15|NA
CATSSHTGTGDYEQYF
>TRBJ2-1|TRBV5-1|NA
CASTPGAEYNEQFF
>TRBJ1-1|TRBV20-1|once
CSAPGWSEAFF
>TRBJ2-5|TRBV27|NA
CATLGGARTQYF
>TRBJ1-5|TRBV19|few
CASSIKTGGWSNQPQHF
>TRBJ2-7|TRBV21-1|NA
CASSKGPGGETGTPRSSYEQYF
>TRBJ2-7|TRBV5-1|NA
CASSLVGGDNSYEQYF
>TRBJ2-7|TRBV27|NA
CASSLWPLDEQYF
>TRBJ1-4|TRBV20-1|NA
CSAQANEKLFF
>TRBJ2-3|TRBV18|few
CASSPGLAGLDTQYF
>TRBJ2-2|TRBV7-3|NA
CASMEGNTGELFF
>TRBJ1-1|TRBV27|NA
CASSFGADTEAFF
>TRBJ2-7|TRBV4-1|NA
CASSQERTGAYEQYF
>TRBJ1-1|TRBV6-5|NA
CASSFDKNTEAFF
>TRBJ1-5|TRBV7-9|NA
CASSLGGRQPQHF
>TRBJ1-5|TRBV7-9|once
CASSFLGQDQPQHF
>TRBJ2-1|TRBV5-1|few
CASSPGTSGGGLFF
>TRBJ2-7|TRBV5-1|NA
CASSSTVGYEQYF
>TRBJ2-3|TRBV5-1|once
CASSFSRPADTQYF
>TRBJ1-5|TRBV28|NA
CASSEDRVGYGNQPQHF
>TRBJ2-5|TRBV6-1|NA
CASSELTSIQETQYF
>TRBJ2-7|TRBV27|once
CASSFGGTGSREQYF
>TRBJ2-3|TRBV27|few
CASSISLFSTDTQYF
>TRBJ1-4|TRBV7-8|NA
CASSHYTGGTNEKLFF
>TRBJ2-1|TRBV10-3|NA
CAISDPGLAGSSGNEQFF
>TRBJ2-7|TRBV6-5|NA
CASSYPDRAYGQYF
>TRBJ1-1|TRBV6-6|few
CASSSTAVEAFF
>TRBJ2-6|TRBV4-1|NA
CASGQDPSGSSGANVLTF
>TRBJ2-6|TRBV27|NA
CASSLWGGGSGANVLTF
>TRBJ2-5|TRBV28|few
CASSQRGILGSQYF